This is a list of T cell receptor beta chains from one sample in a study of blood T cell repertoires in COVID-19. Method: immunoSEQ multiplex PCR; TCRdb's copy keeps in-frame clones and lacks some. This sample has about 230,000 clones, with around 90% found just once. The sequenced sample consisted of PBMCs or T cells enriched from blood (not recorded which). These receptors were obtained from a woman aged 30 to 39 who had been exposed to COVID-19. The CDR3 runs from the conserved cysteine through the conserved F or W. Each record gives: clone size, J gene, D gene, V gene, CDR3 protein, CDR3 DNA. The D gene is left open where the match is weak. Rows give clone size only sometimes, using once, few, many, or a class for an expanded clone.

clone size: -; J gene: TRBJ2-5; D gene: -; V gene: TRBV15; CDR3 protein: CATSRDGLQETQYF; CDR3 DNA: TGTGCCACCAGCAGGGACGGACTCCAAGAGACCCAGTACTTC
clone size: once; J gene: TRBJ1-1; D gene: -; V gene: TRBV12-3/TRBV12-4; CDR3 protein: CASSSRGAEAFF; CDR3 DNA: TGTGCCAGCAGCTCTAGGGGCGCTGAAGCTTTCTTT
clone size: few; J gene: TRBJ1-3; D gene: -; V gene: TRBV5-4; CDR3 protein: CASSLDPGRSGNTIYF; CDR3 DNA: TGTGCCAGCAGCTTGGATCCCGGTCGCTCTGGAAACACCATATATTTT
clone size: -; J gene: TRBJ1-3; D gene: -; V gene: TRBV28; CDR3 protein: CASSFVGNSGNTIYF; CDR3 DNA: TGTGCCAGCAGTTTCGTGGGCAACTCTGGAAACACCATATATTTT
clone size: -; J gene: TRBJ1-1; D gene: -; V gene: TRBV30; CDR3 protein: CAWVTEMNTEAFF; CDR3 DNA: TGTGCCTGGGTGACAGAGATGAACACTGAAGCTTTCTTT
clone size: few; J gene: TRBJ1-1; D gene: -; V gene: TRBV29-1; CDR3 protein: CSVESAREAFF; CDR3 DNA: TGCAGCGTTGAGTCGGCGAGGGAAGCTTTCTTT
clone size: -; J gene: TRBJ2-5; D gene: TRBD2; V gene: TRBV7-7; CDR3 protein: CASSLRVAGGPGETQYF; CDR3 DNA: TGTGCCAGCAGCTTACGGGTAGCGGGAGGGCCAGGGGAGACCCAGTACTTC
clone size: -; J gene: TRBJ2-7; D gene: TRBD2; V gene: TRBV5-1; CDR3 protein: CASSLGPLAGKYYEQYF; CDR3 DNA: TGCGCCAGCAGCTTGGGTCCGCTAGCGGGTAAATACTACGAGCAGTACTTC
clone size: -; J gene: TRBJ2-1; D gene: -; V gene: TRBV5-1; CDR3 protein: CASSFRQINNEQFF; CDR3 DNA: TGCGCCAGCAGCTTTCGACAGATCAACAATGAGCAGTTCTTC
clone size: -; J gene: TRBJ2-2; D gene: TRBD2; V gene: TRBV11-2; CDR3 protein: CASVPSGWDTGELFF; CDR3 DNA: TGTGCCAGCGTCCCTAGCGGCTGGGACACCGGGGAGCTGTTTTTT
clone size: -; J gene: TRBJ2-2; D gene: -; V gene: TRBV23-1; CDR3 protein: CASSGTPNTGELFF; CDR3 DNA: TGCGCCAGCAGCGGGACACCTAACACCGGGGAGCTGTTTTTT
clone size: -; J gene: TRBJ2-1; D gene: -; V gene: TRBV11-2; CDR3 protein: CASCITGNPYNEQFF; CDR3 DNA: TGTGCCAGCTGCATCACAGGGAATCCTTACAATGAGCAGTTCTTC
clone size: -; J gene: TRBJ2-1; D gene: TRBD1; V gene: TRBV11-3; CDR3 protein: CASSSDRVRGQFF; CDR3 DNA: TGTGCCAGCAGCTCCGACAGGGTCCGAGGGCAGTTCTTC
clone size: once; J gene: TRBJ1-2; D gene: TRBD1; V gene: TRBV4-1; CDR3 protein: CASSQSVRQGASDGYTF; CDR3 DNA: TGCGCCAGCAGCCAATCGGTCCGTCAGGGGGCATCGGACGGCTACACCTTC
clone size: once; J gene: TRBJ2-2; D gene: -; V gene: TRBV7-9; CDR3 protein: CASSLEAGSGTGELFF; CDR3 DNA: TGTGCCAGCAGCTTAGAGGCAGGGTCGGGTACCGGGGAGCTGTTTTTT
clone size: -; J gene: TRBJ1-4; D gene: -; V gene: TRBV5-5; CDR3 protein: CASSLSGARLYEKLFF; CDR3 DNA: TGTGCCAGCAGCTTGTCAGGGGCGCGGCTTTATGAAAAACTGTTTTTT
clone size: -; J gene: TRBJ2-7; D gene: -; V gene: TRBV15; CDR3 protein: CATSRNNQGYEQYF; CDR3 DNA: TGTGCCACCAGCAGGAATAACCAGGGTTACGAGCAGTACTTC
clone size: -; J gene: TRBJ1-2; D gene: -; V gene: TRBV21-1; CDR3 protein: CASSKRSRRTGADYGYTF; CDR3 DNA: TGTGCCAGCAGCAAAAGGTCCCGCAGGACAGGGGCCGACTATGGCTACACCTTC
clone size: -; J gene: TRBJ2-2; D gene: TRBD2; V gene: TRBV19; CDR3 protein: CASTGLSGGTGELFF; CDR3 DNA: TGTGCCAGTACGGGTTTAAGCGGGGGAACCGGGGAGCTGTTTTTT
clone size: -; J gene: TRBJ2-6; D gene: -; V gene: TRBV9; CDR3 protein: CASSLGGTAGANVLTF; CDR3 DNA: TGTGCCAGCAGCCTGGGAGGAACTGCTGGGGCCAACGTCCTGACTTTC
clone size: -; J gene: TRBJ2-7; D gene: -; V gene: TRBV27; CDR3 protein: CASSSWAGGLSEQYF; CDR3 DNA: TGTGCCAGCAGTTCATGGGCAGGGGGGCTTTCCGAGCAGTACTTC
clone size: -; J gene: TRBJ2-7; D gene: TRBD2; V gene: TRBV6-5; CDR3 protein: CASSRDYETPYEQYF; CDR3 DNA: TGTGCCAGCAGCCGGGACTACGAAACCCCCTACGAGCAGTACTTC
clone size: -; J gene: TRBJ1-2; D gene: -; V gene: TRBV12-5; CDR3 protein: CASGPERGSYGYTF; CDR3 DNA: TGTGCTAGTGGGCCCGAGAGAGGGAGCTATGGCTACACCTTC
clone size: -; J gene: TRBJ1-5; D gene: -; V gene: TRBV28; CDR3 protein: CASIQGSGNQPQHF; CDR3 DNA: TGTGCCAGCATCCAGGGGAGTGGCAATCAGCCCCAGCATTTT
clone size: -; J gene: TRBJ2-7; D gene: -; V gene: TRBV2; CDR3 protein: CASSEGDTPYEQYF; CDR3 DNA: TGTGCCAGCAGTGAAGGGGACACCCCCTACGAGCAGTACTTC
clone size: -; J gene: TRBJ1-4; D gene: -; V gene: TRBV28; CDR3 protein: CASSSSFQATNEKLFF; CDR3 DNA: TGTGCCAGCAGTTCCTCTTTCCAGGCAACTAATGAAAAACTGTTTTTT
clone size: -; J gene: TRBJ1-1; D gene: -; V gene: TRBV27; CDR3 protein: CASSRGAEAFF; CDR3 DNA: TGTGCCAGCAGCAGGGGAGCTGAAGCTTTCTTT
clone size: -; J gene: TRBJ2-3; D gene: TRBD2; V gene: TRBV7-2; CDR3 protein: CASSPGTSGRVDTQYF; CDR3 DNA: TGTGCCAGCAGCCCGGGGACTAGCGGGAGGGTAGATACGCAGTATTTT
clone size: -; J gene: TRBJ1-1; D gene: -; V gene: TRBV5-1; CDR3 protein: CASSATGGVTEAFF; CDR3 DNA: TGCGCCAGCAGCGCCACAGGAGGGGTCACTGAAGCTTTCTTT
clone size: -; J gene: TRBJ2-7; D gene: TRBD2; V gene: TRBV6-5; CDR3 protein: CASSAGLAGTYEQYF; CDR3 DNA: TGTGCCAGCAGCGCGGGACTAGCGGGGACCTACGAGCAGTACTTC
clone size: -; J gene: TRBJ2-7; D gene: -; V gene: TRBV9; CDR3 protein: CASSVGSSYEQYF; CDR3 DNA: TGTGCCAGCAGCGTGGGGAGCTCCTACGAGCAGTACTTC